The 21 T cell receptor beta chains listed next were all sequenced from one sample in a study of OX40 agonist ivuxolimab in advanced cancers. Data came from immunoSEQ multiplex PCR; TCRdb stores just in-frame clones and leaves some out. This sample has approximately 62,000 clones, with 88% found just once. The specimen was CD4+ or CD8+ T cells sorted from blood, collected in a trial of the OX40 agonist ivuxolimab. The receptors here all came from an adult with an advanced solid tumor such as melanoma, head and neck, liver or kidney cancer.

The CDR3 region has the DNA TGTGCCAGCAGCATCAGGGGGCTAAGCACAGATACGCAGTATTTT. This codes for CASSIRGLSTDTQYF. The chain combines TRBV7-2 with TRBJ2-3, with 8 nucleotides matching TRBD1. CDR1 and CDR2 (germline): SGHTA, FQGNSA. The CDR3 extends over 15 amino acids. Trimming at V came to 5 bases and at J to 0 bases, leaving 4 bases not matched to a gene.

The J gene is TRBJ1-1, the V gene TRBV28, with D uncertain. Germline CDR1 reads MDHEN; CDR2 reads SYDVKM. V was pared by 2 bases and J by 1 base, with 14 bases between. This CDR3 has 16 residues. In DNA form, the CDR3 reads TGTGCCAGCAGTTTAAACACCCCCGTAAGGAACACTGAAGCTTTCTTT. This translates into CASSLNTPVRNTEAFF.

The gene calls are TRBV7-2 and TRBJ1-1; perhaps TRBD1 as D (6 bases). The V end lost 5 bases, the J end lost 1 base, and 14 bases lay between the germline ends. CDR3 length: 15 amino acids. Germline V gene lookup returns CDR1 SGHTA and CDR2 FQGNSA. The chain's CDR3 is CASSPALTGNTEAFF. The CDR3 bases are TGTGCCAGCAGCCCAGCTTTGACAGGGAACACTGAAGCTTTCTTT.

V and J are TRBV13 and TRBJ1-2; D gene unclear. CDR3 length: 18 residues. V shed 1 base and J shed 4 bases, with 22 bases lying between them. The germline gives CDR1 PRHDT, CDR2 FYEKMQ (reference sequence). The CDR3 here is CASSLDQERRRETYGYTF. Here the CDR3 DNA reads TGTGCCAGCAGCTTAGATCAGGAAAGGCGTAGGGAAACCTATGGCTACACCTTC.

The V call is TRBV19, the J call TRBJ1-2, with 7 nucleotides matching TRBD1. Germline V gene lookup returns CDR1 LNHDA and CDR2 SQIVND (reference sequence). The CDR3 length is 16 residues. With V trimmed by 3 bases and J by 3 bases, 10 bases remained unmatched. The CDR3 DNA reads as TGTGCCAGTAGTATGGGGCTGGGCAGGGGGGACTATGGCTACACCTTC. As protein: CASSMGLGRGDYGYTF.

This chain joins TRBV14 and TRBJ2-3; D is unresolved. There are 12 residues in the CDR3. Germline lookup yields CDR1 SGHDN and CDR2 FVKESK. V gave up 0 bases and J gave up 10 bases, with 8 bases separating them. The CDR3 is CASSQDARAQYF. Here the CDR3 DNA reads TGTGCCAGCAGCCAAGACGCCCGTGCGCAGTATTTT.

The chain is built from TRBV5-1 and TRBJ1-2; D unresolved. The germline V and J ends were trimmed by 0 bases and 8 bases, with 8 bases remaining between them. The CDR3 sequence is 12 residues long. Germline V gene lookup returns CDR1 SGHRS and CDR2 YFSETQ. The CDR3 loop is CASSLDTAGYTF. The CDR3 coding sequence is TGCGCCAGCAGCTTGGATACGGCCGGCTACACCTTC.

This clone was seen a single time. V gene TRBV6-5 combines with J gene TRBJ1-3; D is undetermined. The CDR3 covers 13 residues. V dropped 4 bases and J dropped 9 bases, with 13 bases sitting between them. Germline-derived CDR1 and CDR2 are MNHEY and SVGAGI. CDR3 in DNA: TGTGCCAGCAGTTTCCGGGTCCTCACCACCATATATTTT. Translation: CASSFRVLTTIYF.

This clone has just a few counts. The V gene is TRBV7-9, the J gene TRBJ1-2; D is possibly TRBD1 (6 bases). Trimming stripped 4 bases from V and 8 bases from J, with 20 bases between. The germline V gene encodes CDR1 SEHNR and CDR2 FQNEAQ (reference sequence). The CDR3 consists of 15 residues. CDR3 sequence reads: CASSSRGQGLRGYTF. As DNA, the CDR3 is TGTGCCAGCAGCTCCCGGGGGCAGGGCCTTAGGGGCTACACCTTC.

The CDR3 DNA sequence: TGCGCCAGCAGCGCCGGACTAGCGGGGTTCAATGAGCAGTTCTTC. This sequence encodes CASSAGLAGFNEQFF. This chain uses TRBV5-1 with TRBJ2-1; 12 nucleotides line up with TRBD2. With V trimmed by 4 bases and J by 6 bases, 5 bases remained unmatched. Germline loops: CDR1 SGHRS, CDR2 YFSETQ. This CDR3 has 15 residues. Variable domain in full (rest from reference TRBV5-1 and TRBJ2-1): KAGVTQTPRYLIKTRGQQVTLSCSPISGHRSVSWYQQTPGQGLQFLFEYFSETQRNKGNFPGRFSGRQFSNSRSEMNVSTLELGDSALYLCASSAGLAGFNEQFFGPGTRLTVL.

The chain links TRBV5-1 to TRBJ2-3, with a weak D call TRBD1 (5 bases). Trimming took off 0 bases at V and 0 bases at J, with 8 bases between the two ends. From germline, CDR1 is SGHRS and CDR2 YFSETQ. CDR3 length equals 15 residues. For the CDR3, the DNA is TGCGCCAGCAGCTTGGGCAGGGATAGCACAGATACGCAGTATTTT. Translated: CASSLGRDSTDTQYF.

V is TRBV6-5 and J is TRBJ2-3, with 7 nucleotides matching TRBD2. The germline CDR1 and CDR2 sequences are MNHEY and SVGAGI. V lost 2 bases to trimming and J lost 2 bases; unmatched junction nucleotides: 1. This CDR3 has 14 residues. The CDR3 here is CASSYAGDTDTQYF. The CDR3 DNA reads as TGTGCCAGCAGTTACGCGGGAGACACAGATACGCAGTATTTT.

The chain joins TRBV4-2 to TRBJ1-2, with TRBD1 matching 10 bases. The J segment lost 4 bases and the V segment lost 4 bases, leaving 6 bases of the junction unmatched. In germline, CDR1 is LGHNA, CDR2 YNFKEQ. The CDR3 consists of 15 residues. The CDR3 loop reads CASSPGGQGSYGYTF. The CDR3 nucleotides are TGTGCCAGCAGCCCGGGGGGACAGGGGTCCTATGGCTACACCTTC.

The rearrangement uses TRBV6-1 and TRBJ1-5, with 9 nucleotides matching TRBD1. Germline lookup yields CDR1 MNHNS and CDR2 SASEGT. The V gene end was trimmed by 4 bases and the J gene end by 6 bases; junction bases not matched to a gene: 7. CDR3 size: 15 residues. The CDR3 DNA sequence: TGTGCCAGCAGTGGCATAACAGGGGGCGGTCAGCCCCAGCATTTT. It is translated as CASSGITGGGQPQHF.

The chain joins TRBV6-5 to TRBJ1-2, with D unresolved. Looked up from germline, CDR1 is MNHEY and CDR2 is SVGAGI. The CDR3 length is 14 residues. Trimming pared 0 bases from V and 2 bases from J, leaving 7 bases between. CDR3 amino acids: CASSYSTVNYGYTF. The CDR3 nucleotides read TGTGCCAGCAGTTACTCGACGGTGAACTATGGCTACACCTTC.

This rearrangement joins TRBV11-3 to TRBJ1-1; D is undetermined. The germline gives CDR1 SGHNT, CDR2 YENEEA. The CDR3 runs 14 residues. Trimming left V 4 bases short and J 0 bases short, with 9 bases between. The CDR3 loop reads CASSWSILNTEAFF. In DNA form, the CDR3 reads TGTGCCAGCAGCTGGTCCATTCTGAACACTGAAGCTTTCTTT. Using reference TRBV11-3 and TRBJ1-1 for the parts outside the CDR3, the full variable domain is EAGVVQSPRYKIIEKKQPVAFWCNPISGHNTLYWYLQNLGQGPELLIRYENEEAVDDSQLPKDRFSAERLKGVDSTLKIQPAELGDSAVYLCASSWSILNTEAFFGQGTRLTVV.

The chain links TRBV7-8 to TRBJ2-2; the D gene could be TRBD1 or TRBD2 (6 bases each). The V end lost 1 base, the J end lost 6 bases, and 12 bases lay between the germline ends. Germline CDR1 and CDR2: SGHVS and FQNEAQ. CDR3 length: 15 residues. In DNA, the CDR3 is TGTGCCAGCAGCTTAGTCGGGGGACAACCCGGGGAGCTGTTTTTT. The encoded protein is CASSLVGGQPGELFF.

This chain links TRBV5-1 with TRBJ2-5; D is possibly TRBD1 or TRBD2 (6 bases each). Trimming took 4 bases from V and 5 from J, leaving 24 bases between them. The CDR3 contains 17 residues. Germline V CDR1 and CDR2: SGHRS, YFSETQ. Here the CDR3 DNA reads TGCGCCAGCAGCGGAGGGGGTAGAGGAGCATGGACGGAGACCCAGTACTTC. It codes for CASSGGGRGAWTETQYF.

The V and J genes are TRBV4-1 and TRBJ1-2, with 11 bases fitting TRBD1. Germline V lookup: CDR1 MGHRA, CDR2 YSYEKL. The CDR3 has 16 amino acids. The V segment lost 2 bases and the J segment 8 bases; nucleotides outside the gene matches: 10. The CDR3 nucleotides read TGCGCCAGCAGCCAAATATCCCGGGACAGGGGGGGAGGCTACACCTTC. Translation: CASSQISRDRGGGYTF.

The V gene is TRBV9, the J gene TRBJ1-3; D is unresolved. This CDR3 region has 11 residues. CDR1 and CDR2 (germline): SGDLS, YYNGEE. V gave up 0 bases and J gave up 8 bases, with 3 bases separating them. CDR3 region: CASSVDDTIYF. CDR3 nucleotides: TGTGCCAGCAGCGTAGATGACACCATATATTTT.

This chain uses TRBV10-3 with TRBJ1-1; D uncertain. The CDR3 length is 14 residues. Trimming shortened V by 6 bases and J by 0 bases, and 11 bases separated the two germline ends. Germline V gene data show CDR1 as ENHRY and CDR2 as SYGVKD. CDR3 DNA: TGTGCCATCAGCCCTGGTCGGCTGAACACTGAAGCTTTCTTT. Its translation is CAISPGRLNTEAFF.